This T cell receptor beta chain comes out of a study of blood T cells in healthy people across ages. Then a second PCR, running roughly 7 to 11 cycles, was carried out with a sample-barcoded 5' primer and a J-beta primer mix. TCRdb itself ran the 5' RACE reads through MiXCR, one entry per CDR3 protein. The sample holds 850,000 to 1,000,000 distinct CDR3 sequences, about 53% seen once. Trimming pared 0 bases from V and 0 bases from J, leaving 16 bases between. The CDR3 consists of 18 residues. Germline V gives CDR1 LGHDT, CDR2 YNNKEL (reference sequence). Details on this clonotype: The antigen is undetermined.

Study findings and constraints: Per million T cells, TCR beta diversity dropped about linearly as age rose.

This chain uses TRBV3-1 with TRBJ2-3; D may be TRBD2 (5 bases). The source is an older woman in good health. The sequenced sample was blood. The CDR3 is CASSQEPLGRLSTDTQYF. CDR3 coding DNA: TGTGCCAGCAGCCAAGAACCCCTTGGGAGATTAAGCACAGATACGCAGTATTTT.